This entry is about one T cell receptor (beta chain). Its cognate antigen is unknown. The repertoire was sequenced with immunoSEQ multiplex PCR; TCRdb's copy has only in-frame clones and lacks some. The sample consists of tens of thousands of clones, roughly 78% of them appearing once. The sample is drawn from a study of OX40 agonist ivuxolimab in advanced cancers. Study summary: Prior anti-PD-1, anti-PD-L1 or anti-CTLA-4 therapy was allowed; 40% had some. Regarding the study as a whole: Some of the nonresponding patients also showed low levels of normalized T-cell clonal expansion. Partial responders receiving 0.1-3.0 mg/kg showed among the lowest clonal expansion.

There are 14 residues in the CDR3. The V gene lost 6 bases and the J gene lost 6 bases, with 18 bases spanning the gap. The germline gives CDR1 KGHSH, CDR2 LQKENI. The source of this sequence is an adult with an advanced solid tumor such as melanoma, head and neck, liver or kidney cancer. The chain combines TRBV18 with TRBJ2-7, with TRBD2 as a possible D gene (5 bases). The source material was CD4+ or CD8+ T cells sorted from blood, sampled in a trial of the OX40 agonist ivuxolimab. In nucleotides, the CDR3 is TGTGCCAGCTCTCTAGAGCCGGGATCTTCCGAGCAGTACTTC. Encoded protein: CASSLEPGSSEQYF.